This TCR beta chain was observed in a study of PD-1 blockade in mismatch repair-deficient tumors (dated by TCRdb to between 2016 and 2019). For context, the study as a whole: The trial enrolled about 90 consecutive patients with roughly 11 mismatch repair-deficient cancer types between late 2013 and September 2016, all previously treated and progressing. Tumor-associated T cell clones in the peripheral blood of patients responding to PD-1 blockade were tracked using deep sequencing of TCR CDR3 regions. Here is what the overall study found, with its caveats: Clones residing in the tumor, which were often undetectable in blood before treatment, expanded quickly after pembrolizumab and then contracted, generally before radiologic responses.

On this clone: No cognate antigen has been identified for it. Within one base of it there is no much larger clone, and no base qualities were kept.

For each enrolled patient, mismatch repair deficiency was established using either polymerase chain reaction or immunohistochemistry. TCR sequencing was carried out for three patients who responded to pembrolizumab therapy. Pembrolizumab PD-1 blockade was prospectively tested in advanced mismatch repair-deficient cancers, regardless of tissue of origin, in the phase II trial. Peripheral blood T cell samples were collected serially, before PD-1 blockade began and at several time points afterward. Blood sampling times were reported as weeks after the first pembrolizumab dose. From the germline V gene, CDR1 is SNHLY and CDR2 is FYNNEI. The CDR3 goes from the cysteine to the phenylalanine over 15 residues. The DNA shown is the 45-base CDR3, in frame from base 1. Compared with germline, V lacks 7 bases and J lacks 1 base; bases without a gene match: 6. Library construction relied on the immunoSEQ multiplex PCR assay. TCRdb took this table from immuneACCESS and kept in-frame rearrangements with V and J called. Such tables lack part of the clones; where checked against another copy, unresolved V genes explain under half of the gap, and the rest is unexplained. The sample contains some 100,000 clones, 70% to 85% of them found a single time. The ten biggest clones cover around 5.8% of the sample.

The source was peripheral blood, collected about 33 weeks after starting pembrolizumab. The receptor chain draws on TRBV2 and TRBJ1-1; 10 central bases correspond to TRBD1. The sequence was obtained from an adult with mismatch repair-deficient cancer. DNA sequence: TGTGCCAGCAATGATTGGGACAGGGGGAACACTGAAGCTTTCTTT. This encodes CASNDWDRGNTEAFF.